This is a list of T cell receptor beta chains from one sample in a study of blood T cell repertoires in COVID-19. The repertoire was sequenced with immunoSEQ multiplex PCR; TCRdb's copy has only in-frame clones and lacks some. Of around 140,000 clones listed, roughly 82% are singletons. The sequenced material came from peripheral blood. The receptor set was obtained from a human donor with acute or convalescent COVID-19. The donor label of this sample is uncertain. Each CDR3 is given with its conserved first and last residue. A D gene is named only where the DNA matches it firmly.

v_call d_call cdr3_aa
TRBV6-5 - CATQAGRLDYYGYTF
TRBV21-1 - CASSRRLAGGGTDTQYF
TRBV5-1 - CASSLDRANTGELFF
TRBV5-5 - CASSPRNTEAFF
TRBV7-9 - CATRPPSSYNEQFF
TRBV19 - CASSISGGIMIGTDGNTIYF
TRBV5-5 - CASSWGVVRNSPLHF
TRBV5-1 - CASSPGVPRTEAFF
TRBV6-6 - CASKDRAYEQYF
TRBV5-1 TRBD1 CASSLESGGWYGYTF
TRBV2 - CASSEGLGGGRQPQHF
TRBV27 - CASSLVGDSNQPQHF
TRBV5-6 - CASSLAVASNEKLFF
TRBV19 - CASSPTGTYNSPLHF
TRBV11-3 TRBD1 CASSFSPGQGKETQYF
TRBV5-1 - CASSLATPSADTQYF
TRBV5-6 - CASSRQSTAFF
TRBV7-9 TRBD1 CASSQGTGLDEPQHF
TRBV4-2 - CASSQEGGRQETQYF
TRBV2 - CASSGETNTEAFF
TRBV19 - CASSPGGGAGTEAFF
TRBV7-2 TRBD1 CASSLVGTGVNRGNQPQHF
TRBV19 TRBD1 CASTTRGTGSYEQYF
TRBV29-1 - CSVASLTGFEAFF
TRBV4-3 TRBD1 CASSQETGAAYEQYF
TRBV18 - CASSLQGSGNEKLFF
TRBV4-1 TRBD2 CASEERGLYNEQFF
TRBV7-2 TRBD1 CASSLERQGAVGYTF
TRBV6-1 TRBD1 CASSEGRWTGGVYTF
TRBV14 - CASSHSGLKTQYF
TRBV27 - CASSLPIENSNTGELFF
TRBV5-1 - CASSLEPRTITNTGELFF
TRBV9 - CASSRRGGLGDSYEQYF
TRBV2 TRBD1 CASSVGQGDSNQPQHF
TRBV2 TRBD2 CASSEGTSQETQYF
TRBV7-9 - CASSQVLLKQYF
TRBV19 TRBD1 CASSTGQGSHGYTF
TRBV7-2 TRBD2 CASSFLAGGEDTQYF
TRBV11-2 - CASSSFEHGYGYTF
TRBV19 TRBD1 CASSTGQGVEKLFF
TRBV30 - CAWTTLTLGGALSTDTQYF
TRBV19 TRBD1 CASSSAGTDYNSPLHF
TRBV9 - CASSTTGYEQYF
TRBV4-1 TRBD2 CASSQDIQRDYGGTQYF
TRBV12-2 - CASRLAAGGKGNTIYF
TRBV12-3/TRBV12-4 - CASRQGGKNIQYF
TRBV5-1 - CASSDPRDTQQETQYF
TRBV6-2/TRBV6-3 TRBD2 CASSPLAGGETDTQYF
TRBV2 - CASSDRDSTNEKLFF
TRBV5-6 - CASSSKGEGRYGYTF
TRBV11-2 TRBD1 CASSSWQGANEQFF
TRBV29-1 - CSAGLDGNEQFF